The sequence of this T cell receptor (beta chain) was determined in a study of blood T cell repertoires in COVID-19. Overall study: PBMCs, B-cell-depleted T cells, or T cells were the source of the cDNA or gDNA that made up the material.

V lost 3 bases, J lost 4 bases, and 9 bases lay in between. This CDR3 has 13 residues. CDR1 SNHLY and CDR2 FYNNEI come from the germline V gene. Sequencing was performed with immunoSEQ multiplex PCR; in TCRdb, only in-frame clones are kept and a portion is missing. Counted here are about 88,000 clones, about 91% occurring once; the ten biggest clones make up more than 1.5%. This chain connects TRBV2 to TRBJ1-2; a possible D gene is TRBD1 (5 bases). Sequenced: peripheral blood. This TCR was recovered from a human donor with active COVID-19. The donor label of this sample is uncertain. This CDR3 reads CASSDRGGYGYTF. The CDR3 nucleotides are TGTGCCAGCAGTGATAGGGGCGGCTATGGCTACACCTTC.